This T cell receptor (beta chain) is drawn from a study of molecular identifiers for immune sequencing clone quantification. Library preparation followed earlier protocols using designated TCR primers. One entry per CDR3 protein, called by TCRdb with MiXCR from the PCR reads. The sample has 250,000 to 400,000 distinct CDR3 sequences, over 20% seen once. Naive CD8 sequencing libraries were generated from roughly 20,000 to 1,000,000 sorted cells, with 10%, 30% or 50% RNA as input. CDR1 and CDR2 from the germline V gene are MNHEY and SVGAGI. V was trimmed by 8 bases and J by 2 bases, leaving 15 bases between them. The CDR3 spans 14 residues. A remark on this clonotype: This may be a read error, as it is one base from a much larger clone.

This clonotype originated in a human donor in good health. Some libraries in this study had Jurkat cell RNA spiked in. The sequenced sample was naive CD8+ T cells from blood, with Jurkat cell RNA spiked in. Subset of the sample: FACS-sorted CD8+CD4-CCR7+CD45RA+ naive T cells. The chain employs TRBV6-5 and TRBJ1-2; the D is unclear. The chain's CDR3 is CASGPDQRNYGYTF. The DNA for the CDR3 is TGTGCCAGCGGCCCCGATCAGCGGAACTATGGCTACACCTTC.